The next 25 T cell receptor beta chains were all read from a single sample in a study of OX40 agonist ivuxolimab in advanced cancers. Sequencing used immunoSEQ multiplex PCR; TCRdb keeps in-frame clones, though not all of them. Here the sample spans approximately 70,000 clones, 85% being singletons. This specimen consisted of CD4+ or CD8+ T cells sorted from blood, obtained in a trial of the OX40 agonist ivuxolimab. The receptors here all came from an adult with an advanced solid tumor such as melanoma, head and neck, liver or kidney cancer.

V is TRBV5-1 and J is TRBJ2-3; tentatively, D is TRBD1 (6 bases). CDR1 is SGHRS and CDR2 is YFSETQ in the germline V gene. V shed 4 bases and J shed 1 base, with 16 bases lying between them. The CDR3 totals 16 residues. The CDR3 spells CASSLVQGGGTDTQYF. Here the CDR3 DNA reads TGCGCCAGCAGCCTCGTACAGGGTGGAGGCACAGATACGCAGTATTTT.

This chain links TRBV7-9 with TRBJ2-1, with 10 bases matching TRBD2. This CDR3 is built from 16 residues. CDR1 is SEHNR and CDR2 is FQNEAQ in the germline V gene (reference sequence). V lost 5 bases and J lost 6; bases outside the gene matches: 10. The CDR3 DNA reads TGTGCCAGCAGCGCCTCGCTAGCGGGAGTAGGCAATGAGCAGTTCTTC. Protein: CASSASLAGVGNEQFF.

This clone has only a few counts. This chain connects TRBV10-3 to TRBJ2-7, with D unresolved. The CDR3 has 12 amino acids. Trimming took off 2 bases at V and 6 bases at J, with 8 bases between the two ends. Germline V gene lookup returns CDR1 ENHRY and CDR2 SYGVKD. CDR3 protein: CAISEVGAEQYF. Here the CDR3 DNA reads TGTGCCATCAGTGAGGTTGGAGCCGAGCAGTACTTC.

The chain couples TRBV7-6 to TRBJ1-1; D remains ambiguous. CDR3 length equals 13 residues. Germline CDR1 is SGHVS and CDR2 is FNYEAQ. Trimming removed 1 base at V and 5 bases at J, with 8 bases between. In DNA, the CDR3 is TGTGCCAGCAGCTTAGTCCAGAGGACTGAAGCTTTCTTT. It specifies CASSLVQRTEAFF.

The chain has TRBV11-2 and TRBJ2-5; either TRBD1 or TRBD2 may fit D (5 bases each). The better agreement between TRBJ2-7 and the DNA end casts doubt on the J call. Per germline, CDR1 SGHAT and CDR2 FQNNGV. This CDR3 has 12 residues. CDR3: CASSLGPLEQYF. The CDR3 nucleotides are TGTGCCAGCAGCCTGGGACCTCTCGAGCAGTACTTC.

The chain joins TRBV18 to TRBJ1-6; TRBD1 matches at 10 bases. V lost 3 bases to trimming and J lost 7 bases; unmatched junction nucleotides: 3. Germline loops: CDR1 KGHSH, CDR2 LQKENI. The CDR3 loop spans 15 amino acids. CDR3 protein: CASSPGQGSNSPLHF. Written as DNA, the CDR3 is TGTGCCAGCTCACCGGGACAGGGGTCAAATTCACCCCTCCACTTT.

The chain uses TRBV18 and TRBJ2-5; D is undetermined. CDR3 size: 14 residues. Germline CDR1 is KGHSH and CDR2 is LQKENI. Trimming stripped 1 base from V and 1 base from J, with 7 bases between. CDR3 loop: CASSPQGFQETQYF. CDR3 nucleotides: TGTGCCAGCTCACCACAAGGGTTCCAAGAGACCCAGTACTTC.

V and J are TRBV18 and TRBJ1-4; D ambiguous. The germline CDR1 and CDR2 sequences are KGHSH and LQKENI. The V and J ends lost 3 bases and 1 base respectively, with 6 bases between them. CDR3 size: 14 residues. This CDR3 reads CASSPVRTNEKLFF. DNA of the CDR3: TGTGCCAGCTCACCGGTGAGAACTAATGAAAAACTGTTTTTT. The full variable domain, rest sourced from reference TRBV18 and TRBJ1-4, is NAGVMQNPRHLVRRRGQEARLRCSPMKGHSHVYWYRQLPEEGLKFMVYLQKENIIDESGMPKERFSAEFPKEGPSILRIQQVVRGDSAAYFCASSPVRTNEKLFFGSGTQLSVL.

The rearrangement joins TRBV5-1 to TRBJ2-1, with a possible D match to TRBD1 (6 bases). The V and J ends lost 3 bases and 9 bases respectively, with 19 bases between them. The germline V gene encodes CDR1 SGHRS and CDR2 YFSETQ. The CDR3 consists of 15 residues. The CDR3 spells CASSSQGSGDAEQFF. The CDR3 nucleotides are TGCGCCAGCAGCTCGCAGGGGTCGGGTGACGCTGAGCAGTTCTTC.

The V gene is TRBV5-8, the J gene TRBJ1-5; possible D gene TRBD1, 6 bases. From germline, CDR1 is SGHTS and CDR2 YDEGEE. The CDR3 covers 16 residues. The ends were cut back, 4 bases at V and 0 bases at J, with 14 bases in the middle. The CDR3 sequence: CASSPLRGISNQPQHF. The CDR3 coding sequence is TGTGCCAGCAGCCCTCTCAGGGGTATTAGCAATCAGCCCCAGCATTTT. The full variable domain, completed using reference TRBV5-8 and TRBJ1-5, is EAGVTQSPTHLIKTRGQQATLRCSPISGHTSVYWYQQALGLGLQFLLWYDEGEERNRGNFPPRFSGRQFPNYSSELNVNALELEDSALYLCASSPLRGISNQPQHFGDGTRLSIL.

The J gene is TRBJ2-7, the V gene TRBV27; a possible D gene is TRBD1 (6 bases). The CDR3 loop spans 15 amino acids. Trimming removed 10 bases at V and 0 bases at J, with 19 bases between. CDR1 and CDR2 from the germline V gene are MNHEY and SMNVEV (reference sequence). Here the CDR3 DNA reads TGTGCCAACCCCGTACTCCAGGGGATCTCCTACGAGCAGTACTTC. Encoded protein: CANPVLQGISYEQYF.

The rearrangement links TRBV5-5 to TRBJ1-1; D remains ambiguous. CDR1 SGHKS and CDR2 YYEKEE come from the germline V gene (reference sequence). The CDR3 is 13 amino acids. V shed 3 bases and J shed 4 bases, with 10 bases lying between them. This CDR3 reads CASSSSGSTEAFF. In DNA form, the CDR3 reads TGTGCCAGCAGCTCCTCAGGTTCCACTGAAGCTTTCTTT.

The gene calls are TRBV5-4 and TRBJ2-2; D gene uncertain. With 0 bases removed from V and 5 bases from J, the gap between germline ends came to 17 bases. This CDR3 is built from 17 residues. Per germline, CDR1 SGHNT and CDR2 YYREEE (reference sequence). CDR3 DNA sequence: TGTGCCAGCAGCTTGGATCCTGGCTTAGGAGTTACCGGGGAGCTGTTTTTT. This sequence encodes CASSLDPGLGVTGELFF.

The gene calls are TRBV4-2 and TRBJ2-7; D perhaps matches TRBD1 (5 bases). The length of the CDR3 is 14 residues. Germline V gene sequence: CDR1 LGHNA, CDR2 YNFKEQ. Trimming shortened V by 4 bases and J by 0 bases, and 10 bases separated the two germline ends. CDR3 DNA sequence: TGTGCCAGCAGCCTAACAGGTGACTCCTACGAGCAGTACTTC. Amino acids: CASSLTGDSYEQYF.

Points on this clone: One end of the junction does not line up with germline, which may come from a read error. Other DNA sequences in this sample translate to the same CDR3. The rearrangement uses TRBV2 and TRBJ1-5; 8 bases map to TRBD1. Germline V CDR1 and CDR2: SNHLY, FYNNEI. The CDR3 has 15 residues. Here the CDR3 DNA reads TGTGCCAGCAGTCGCGACAGGGGAGGAGATCAGCCCCAGCATTTC. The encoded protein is CASSRDRGGDQPQHF.

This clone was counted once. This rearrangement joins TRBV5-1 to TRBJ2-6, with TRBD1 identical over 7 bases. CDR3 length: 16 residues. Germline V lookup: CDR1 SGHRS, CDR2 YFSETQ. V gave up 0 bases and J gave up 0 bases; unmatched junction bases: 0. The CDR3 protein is CASSLGDSSGANVLTF. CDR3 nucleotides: TGCGCCAGCAGCTTGGGGGACAGCTCTGGGGCCAACGTCCTGACTTTC.

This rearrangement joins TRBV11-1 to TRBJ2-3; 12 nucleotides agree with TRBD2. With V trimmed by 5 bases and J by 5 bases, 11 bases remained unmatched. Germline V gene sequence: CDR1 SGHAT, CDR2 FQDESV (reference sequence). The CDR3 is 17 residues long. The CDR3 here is CASSPGLAGMGGDTQYF. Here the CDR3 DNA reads TGTGCCAGCAGCCCCGGACTAGCGGGGATGGGGGGAGATACGCAGTATTTT. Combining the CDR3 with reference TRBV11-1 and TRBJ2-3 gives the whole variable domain EAEVAQSPRYKITEKSQAVAFWCDPISGHATLYWYRQILGQGPELLVQFQDESVVDDSQLPKDRFSAERLKGVDSTLKIQPAELGDSAMYLCASSPGLAGMGGDTQYFGPGTRLTVL.

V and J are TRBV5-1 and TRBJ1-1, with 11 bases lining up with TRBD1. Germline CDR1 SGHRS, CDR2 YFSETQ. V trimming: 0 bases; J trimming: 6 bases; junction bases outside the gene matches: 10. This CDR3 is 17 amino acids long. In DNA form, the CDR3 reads TGCGCCAGCAGCTTGGGGGCCTTGGGACAGGGGGTTGCTGAAGCTTTCTTT. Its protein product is CASSLGALGQGVAEAFF. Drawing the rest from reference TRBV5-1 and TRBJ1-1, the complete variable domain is KAGVTQTPRYLIKTRGQQVTLSCSPISGHRSVSWYQQTPGQGLQFLFEYFSETQRNKGNFPGRFSGRQFSNSRSEMNVSTLELGDSALYLCASSLGALGQGVAEAFFGQGTRLTVV.

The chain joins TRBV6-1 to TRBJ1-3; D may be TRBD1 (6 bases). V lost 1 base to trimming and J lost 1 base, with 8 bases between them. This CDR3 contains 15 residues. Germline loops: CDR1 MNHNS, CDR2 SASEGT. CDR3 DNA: TGTGCCAGCAGTGAAGGAACAGGGTCTGGAAACACCATATATTTT. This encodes CASSEGTGSGNTIYF.

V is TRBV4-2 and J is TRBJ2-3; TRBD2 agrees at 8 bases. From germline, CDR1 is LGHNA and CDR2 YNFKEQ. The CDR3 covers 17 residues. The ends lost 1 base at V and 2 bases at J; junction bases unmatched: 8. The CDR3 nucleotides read TGTGCCAGCAGCCAAGGGGGTAGCGGGACCTACACAGATACGCAGTATTTT. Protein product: CASSQGGSGTYTDTQYF.

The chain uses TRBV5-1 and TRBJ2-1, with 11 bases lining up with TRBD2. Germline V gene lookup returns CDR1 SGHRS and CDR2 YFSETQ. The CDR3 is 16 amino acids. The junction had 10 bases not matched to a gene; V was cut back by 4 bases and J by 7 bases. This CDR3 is CASSQILAGVENEQFF. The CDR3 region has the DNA TGCGCCAGCAGCCAAATACTAGCGGGAGTGGAAAATGAGCAGTTCTTC.

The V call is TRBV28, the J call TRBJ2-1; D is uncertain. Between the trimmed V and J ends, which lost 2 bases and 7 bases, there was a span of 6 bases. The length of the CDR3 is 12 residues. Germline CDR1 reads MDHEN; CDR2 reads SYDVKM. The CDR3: CASSLTVNEQFF. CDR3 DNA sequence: TGTGCCAGCAGTTTAACAGTGAATGAGCAGTTCTTC.

The CDR3 is CASSNLGTSGYNEQFF. CDR3 nucleotide sequence: TGTGCCAGCAGCAACCTCGGGACTAGCGGCTACAATGAGCAGTTCTTC. V gene TRBV7-9 combines with J gene TRBJ2-1, with TRBD2 identical over 11 bases. V gave up 5 bases and J gave up 3 bases; unmatched junction bases: 6. CDR1 is SEHNR, CDR2 FQNEAQ, per germline (reference sequence). CDR3 length equals 16 residues.

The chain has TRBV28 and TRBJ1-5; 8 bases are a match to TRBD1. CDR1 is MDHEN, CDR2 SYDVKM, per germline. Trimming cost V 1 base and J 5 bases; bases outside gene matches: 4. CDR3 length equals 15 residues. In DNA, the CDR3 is TGTGCCAGCAGTTTATCGGGACAGGATTATCAGCCCCAGCATTTT. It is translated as CASSLSGQDYQPQHF.

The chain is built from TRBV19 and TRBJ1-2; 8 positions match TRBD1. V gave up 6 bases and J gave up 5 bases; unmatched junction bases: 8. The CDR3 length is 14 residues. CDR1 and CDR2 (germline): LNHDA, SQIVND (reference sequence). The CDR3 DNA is TGTGCCAGTAGCACCCGGGACAGGCGGTATGGCTACACCTTC. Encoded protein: CASSTRDRRYGYTF.